This TCR beta chain was captured in a study of sequential checkpoint blockade in melanoma (dated by TCRdb to the late 2010s). Regarding the complete study: In a 1:1 randomization, patients received either first-line nivolumab then ipilimumab (arm A) or ipilimumab then nivolumab (arm B). Maintenance nivolumab came after both trial sequences. On the study overall, not on this receptor specifically: Larger, independent patient cohorts are needed to validate the response-prediction model that combines TCR metrics and mutation burden.

In regard to this clone: Its antigen is unknown. No base quality values were provided; no much bigger clone lies one nucleotide off.

TCRbeta CDR3 regions were immunosequenced from genomic DNA with the immunoSEQ Assay. Before high-throughput sequencing, genomic DNA was amplified using bias-controlled multiplex PCR. From the authors' description of their analysis: To quantify the absolute abundance of each unique TCRbeta CDR3 region, the sequences were collapsed and filtered. Clonality, defined as 1 minus Pielou's evenness, was calculated using only productive rearrangements. A previously published method was used to identify clones with significantly greater frequencies in on-treatment samples than in baseline samples. TCRdb re-hosts the immuneACCESS table, in-frame sequences only. Its copies lack some clones; in the studies checked, an unresolved V gene accounts for under half of them, and the cause for the rest is not known. The D gene and trimming were derived from the DNA, and the V and J assignments and clone size from that table. The sample records tens of thousands of clones, approximately 84% of which are singletons. The ten largest clones take up less than 7% of the sample.

Taken from the germline V gene, the CDR1 and CDR2 loops are SQVTM and ANQGSEA. The CDR3, from cysteine to phenylalanine, totals 13 residues. Only the CDR3 portion is preserved as DNA: 39 bases, with reading frame beginning at the first base. Germline trimming amounts to 7 bases on V and 2 bases on J, with 3 as the count of junction bases outside the gene matches. The sample's treatment or condition label, decoded: randomized to nivolumab then ipilimumab (arm A) or the reverse (arm B). No trial patient had received prior DNA-damaging chemotherapy. Live CD3+CD8+ cells negative for CD19 and CD56 were sorted from thawed PBMCs on a FACS Aria II flow cytometer. The samples were obtained from melanoma patients enrolled in CheckMate 064, an open-label, randomized phase II trial testing sequential checkpoint blockade. Peripheral blood mononuclear cells were obtained through leukapheresis, purified using Ficoll-Paque, and frozen in human serum containing around 10% DMSO. Purity of sorted blood CD3+CD8+ cells was verified at >95% immediately after sorting, followed by DNA extraction.

The sequence derives from a human donor with melanoma. Recombination connected TRBV29-1 to TRBJ2-5; TRBD1 agrees with 11 junctional bases. This specimen was CD8+ T cells sorted from blood (inferred from file names), taken from a patient given nivolumab and ipilimumab in sequence. The bases read TGCAGCGCCGGGACAGGGGGACAAGAGACCCAGTACTTC. Its translation is CSAGTGGQETQYF.